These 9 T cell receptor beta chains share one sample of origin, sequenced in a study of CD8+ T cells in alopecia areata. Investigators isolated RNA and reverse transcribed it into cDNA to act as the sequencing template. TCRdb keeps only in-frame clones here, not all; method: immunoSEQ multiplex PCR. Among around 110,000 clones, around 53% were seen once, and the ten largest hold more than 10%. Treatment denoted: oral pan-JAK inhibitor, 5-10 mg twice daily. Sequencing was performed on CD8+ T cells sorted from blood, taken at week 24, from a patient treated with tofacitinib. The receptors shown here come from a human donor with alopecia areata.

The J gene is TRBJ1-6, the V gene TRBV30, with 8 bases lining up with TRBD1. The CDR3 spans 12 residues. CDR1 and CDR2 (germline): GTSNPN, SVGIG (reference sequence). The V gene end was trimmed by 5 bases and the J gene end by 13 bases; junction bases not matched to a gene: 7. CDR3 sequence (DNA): TGTGCCTGGGACAGGGGAGGAGGGCCCCTCCACTTT. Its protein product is CAWDRGGGPLHF.

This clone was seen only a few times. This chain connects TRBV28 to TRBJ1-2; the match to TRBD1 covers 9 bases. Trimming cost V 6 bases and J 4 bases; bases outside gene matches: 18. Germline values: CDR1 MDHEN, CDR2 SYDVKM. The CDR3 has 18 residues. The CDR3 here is CASRPNRDRATTTYGYTF. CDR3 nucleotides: TGTGCCAGCAGACCGAACCGGGACAGGGCCACTACTACCTATGGCTACACCTTC.

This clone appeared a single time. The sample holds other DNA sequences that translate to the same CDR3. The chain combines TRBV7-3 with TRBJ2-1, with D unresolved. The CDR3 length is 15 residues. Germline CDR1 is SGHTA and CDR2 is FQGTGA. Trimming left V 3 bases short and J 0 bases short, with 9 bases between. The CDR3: CASSLTESSYNEQFF. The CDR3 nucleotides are TGTGCCAGCAGCTTGACTGAAAGCTCCTACAATGAGCAGTTCTTC. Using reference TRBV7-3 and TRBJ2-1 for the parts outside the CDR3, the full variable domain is GAGVSQTPSNKVTEKGKYVELRCDPISGHTALYWYRQSLGQGPEFLIYFQGTGAADDSGLPNDRFFAVRPEGSVSTLKIQRTERGDSAVYLCASSLTESSYNEQFFGPGTRLTVL.

The CDR3: CASSMPPGTGGPGEQFF. The CDR3 DNA is TGTGCCAGCAGCATGCCCCCCGGGACAGGAGGGCCTGGTGAGCAGTTCTTC. The chain links TRBV27 to TRBJ2-1; 8 bases are a match to TRBD1. V shed 6 bases, J shed 9 bases, and the junction held 19 bases outside the gene matches. The CDR3 sequence is 17 residues long. Per germline, CDR1 MNHEY and CDR2 SMNVEV (reference sequence).

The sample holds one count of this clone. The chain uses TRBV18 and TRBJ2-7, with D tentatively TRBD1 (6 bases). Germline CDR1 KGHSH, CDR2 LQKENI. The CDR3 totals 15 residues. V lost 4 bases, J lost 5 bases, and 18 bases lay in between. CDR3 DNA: TGTGCCAGCTCACAAGACAGGACCGTCGACCACGAGCAGTACTTC. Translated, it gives CASSQDRTVDHEQYF.

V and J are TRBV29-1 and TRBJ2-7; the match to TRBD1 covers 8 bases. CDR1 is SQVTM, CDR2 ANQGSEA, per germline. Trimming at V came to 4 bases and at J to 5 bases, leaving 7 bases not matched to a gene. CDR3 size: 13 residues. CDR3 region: CSVALTGVNEQYF. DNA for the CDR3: TGCAGCGTTGCGCTGACAGGGGTGAACGAGCAGTACTTC.

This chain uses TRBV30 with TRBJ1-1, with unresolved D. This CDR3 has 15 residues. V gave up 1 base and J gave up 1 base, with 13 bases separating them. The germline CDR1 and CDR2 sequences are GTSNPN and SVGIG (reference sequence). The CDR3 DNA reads TGTGCCTGGAGTGAAGTAGCCAATCGGAACACTGAAGCTTTCTTT. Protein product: CAWSEVANRNTEAFF.

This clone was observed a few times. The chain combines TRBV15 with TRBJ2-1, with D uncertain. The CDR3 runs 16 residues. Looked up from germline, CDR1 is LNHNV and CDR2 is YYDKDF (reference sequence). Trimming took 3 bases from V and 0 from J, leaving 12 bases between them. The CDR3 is CATSREKSYSYNEQFF. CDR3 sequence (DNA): TGTGCCACCAGCAGGGAAAAGTCATACTCCTACAATGAGCAGTTCTTC.

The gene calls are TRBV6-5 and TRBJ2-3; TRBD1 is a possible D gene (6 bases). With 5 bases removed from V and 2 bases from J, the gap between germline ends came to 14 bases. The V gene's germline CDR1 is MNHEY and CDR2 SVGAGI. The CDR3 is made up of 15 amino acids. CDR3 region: CASSPGTTHTDTQYF. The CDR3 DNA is TGTGCCAGCAGTCCCGGGACAACCCACACAGATACGCAGTATTTT.